This T cell receptor (beta chain) was sequenced during a study of TIL therapy for anti-PD-1-resistant metastatic lung cancer. Time point specified: pre-treatment sample, taken before nivolumab and TIL therapy. Tumor tissue came from excised metastases, mostly pleural nodules or supraclavicular lymph nodes. Tumors were harvested before any PD-1/PD-L1 blockade. Concerning this clone: The antigen is not known.

The study, taken as a whole, reports: Many TIL product clones were absent from baseline tumor, suggesting clonal contraction.

Sequencing used immunoSEQ v3. Survey-level samples got some 2 million read pairs; deep-level samples got about 4.5-6.5 million. TCRdb keeps only in-frame clones here, not all; method: immunoSEQ multiplex PCR. This repertoire shows over 7,500 clones, more than 70% found once; its top ten account for over 9.5%. The V end was cut by 3 bases, the J end by 1 base, with 7 bases between. The CDR3 runs 13 residues. CDR1 and CDR2 (germline): ENHRY, SYGVKD. The origin of this receptor is a person aged 25-85 years with non-small cell lung cancer. The sample consisted of tumor tissue, taken at baseline. The V call is TRBV10-3, the J call TRBJ2-7; D is uncertain. The CDR3 loop reads CAISDDTSYEQYF. In DNA, the CDR3 is TGTGCCATCAGTGATGACACTTCCTACGAGCAGTACTTC.